The rows below give T cell receptor beta chains drawn from one sample of a study of T cells in narcolepsy. The protocol was immunoSEQ multiplex PCR, while the TCRdb copy is restricted to in-frame clones and leaves out a portion. The sample shows 25,000 to 35,000 clones, roughly four fifths of them seen only once. The specimen was CD45RA- memory CD4+ T cells from PBMCs. All receptors come from a human donor with narcolepsy. Each CDR3 is given with its conserved first and last residue. The D gene is left open where the match is weak. Clone size is given for some rows only: seen once, a few or many times, or a class if the clone is expanded.

14,TRBV28,TRBJ1-1,-,-,TGTGCCAGCAGTTTGGGACAAAAGAACACTGAAGCTTTCTTT,CASSLGQKNTEAFF
13,TRBV10-2,TRBJ1-6,-,-,TGCGCCAGCAAGGACCGATTGAGGTCACCCCTCCACTTT,CASKDRLRSPLHF
16,TRBV6-1,TRBJ1-5,-,-,TGTGCCAGCAGTGAGCCCCGACCGCAGCGGGGGTTGCCCCAGCATTTT,CASSEPRPQRGLPQHF
13,TRBV29-1,TRBJ1-5,TRBD1,-,TGCAGCGTTCATGACAGGGGCAATCAGCCCCAGCATTTT,CSVHDRGNQPQHF
15,TRBV12-2,TRBJ1-2,-,-,TGTGCAAGTCGCCTGGATCCGGATAAGACCGTTGGCTACACCTTC,CASRLDPDKTVGYTF
13,TRBV6-4,TRBJ1-1,-,-,TGTGCCAGCAGACCGCTGGGTGGGGGAGAAGCTTTCTTT,CASRPLGGGEAFF
15,TRBV7-6,TRBJ2-7,TRBD2,once,TGTGCCAGCAGCCCGAGCGGGAGGGCTCCCTACGAGCAGTACTTC,CASSPSGRAPYEQYF
14,TRBV10-3,TRBJ2-7,-,-,TGTGCCATCAGTGAGTCGGGGGTCGGCTACGAGCAGTACTTC,CAISESGVGYEQYF
13,TRBV6-1,TRBJ2-1,-,-,TGTGCCAGCAACCTCCAGACAGAAACTGAGCAGTTCTTC,CASNLQTETEQFF
17,TRBV27,TRBJ1-6,TRBD1,once,TGTACCAGCAGTTTAGTAGGACAGGGGGTCTATAATTCACCCCTCCACTTT,CTSSLVGQGVYNSPLHF
15,TRBV28,TRBJ2-1,-,-,TGTGCCAGCAGTTTTTCAGGGGTGGGGCACAATGAGCAGTTCTTC,CASSFSGVGHNEQFF
15,TRBV4-1,TRBJ2-1,-,-,TGCGCCAGCAGCGAGGAAGTAAGCTCCTACAATGAGCAGTTCTTC,CASSEEVSSYNEQFF
16,TRBV7-9,TRBJ2-7,TRBD2,-,TGTGCCAGCAGCCCGGGGGGACTAGCGGGAGGCAACGAGCAGTACTTC,CASSPGGLAGGNEQYF
14,TRBV16,TRBJ2-7,-,once,TGTGCCAGCCGCGGGGAAGCGGGCTCCTACGAGCAGTACTTC,CASRGEAGSYEQYF
19,TRBV19,TRBJ2-2,TRBD2,-,TGTGCCAGTAGTGGGCTGAGAAACCGACTAGCGGGGATCACCGGGGAGCTGTTTTTT,CASSGLRNRLAGITGELFF
15,TRBV5-6,TRBJ1-4,-,-,TGTGCCAGCAGCCCCGGGACTTCCATGAAAGAAAAACTGTTTTTT,CASSPGTSMKEKLFF
15,TRBV18,TRBJ1-1,-,-,TGTGCCAGCTCAGGAGGACAGATCTTGAACACTGAAGCTTTCTTT,CASSGGQILNTEAFF
15,TRBV6-1,TRBJ2-5,TRBD2,-,TGTGCCAGCGGGCCTAGCGGGAGGGATGGGGAGACCCAGTACTTC,CASGPSGRDGETQYF
15,TRBV5-1,TRBJ2-7,TRBD2,-,TGCGCCAGCAGCTTCACGCGGGGGGCCGGTTACGAGCAGTACTTC,CASSFTRGAGYEQYF
16,TRBV7-3,TRBJ2-3,-,-,TGTGCCAGCAGCTTATTTGGAGCGAAGGGCACAGATACGCAGTATTTT,CASSLFGAKGTDTQYF
14,TRBV25-1,TRBJ1-1,-,-,TGTGCCAGCAGTGATGGGGAGGAACGAACTGAAGCTTTCTTT,CASSDGEERTEAFF
14,TRBV28,TRBJ1-1,-,-,TGTGCCAGCAGACGTCCACAGGGAATCACTGAAGCTTTCTTT,CASRRPQGITEAFF
12,TRBV30,TRBJ1-1,-,-,TGTGCCCTGGGACGGATGAACACTGAAGCTTTCTTT,CALGRMNTEAFF
16,TRBV15,TRBJ2-7,TRBD2,-,TGTGCCACCAGCAGAGTAGGAGCGGGGGGATCCTACGAGCAGTACTTC,CATSRVGAGGSYEQYF
15,TRBV11-2,TRBJ2-7,-,-,TGTGCCAGCAGCTTAGGAGCTGCTAGCTCAGGCGAGCAGTACTTC,CASSLGAASSGEQYF
15,TRBV7-2,TRBJ1-2,-,few,TGTGCCAGCAGCTTAGCGATGGGGGGGGCGGATGGCTACACCTTC,CASSLAMGGADGYTF
16,TRBV18,TRBJ2-5,TRBD1,-,TGTGCCAGCTCACCACGAACAGGGGGCTTGCAAGAGACCCAGTACTTC,CASSPRTGGLQETQYF
16,TRBV5-1,TRBJ2-1,TRBD1,-,TGCGCCAGCAGCTCCGAAACACCAGCAGGGGGCGATGAGCAGTTCTTC,CASSSETPAGGDEQFF
18,TRBV4-2,TRBJ1-3,TRBD1,-,TGTGCCAGCAGCCAAAATCCCGGACAGGGGGCTGGAGGAAACACCATATATTTT,CASSQNPGQGAGGNTIYF
14,TRBV5-4,TRBJ1-1,-,-,TGTGCCAGCAGCGGGGCTGGGTCGGACACTGAAGCTTTCTTT,CASSGAGSDTEAFF
14,TRBV9,TRBJ2-7,-,-,TGTGCCAGCAGCCCAGGGACTGCCACCTACGAGCAGTACTTC,CASSPGTATYEQYF
14,TRBV19,TRBJ2-7,-,-,TGTGCCAGTAGTATAGGTGGTAGCAGTTACGAGCAGTACTTC,CASSIGGSSYEQYF
15,TRBV18,TRBJ2-4,TRBD2,-,TGTGCCAGCCCACCACCAGCGGGGGCGGTTAACATTCAGTACTTC,CASPPPAGAVNIQYF
15,TRBV18,TRBJ2-7,TRBD1,-,TGTGCCAGCTCACCGGGACAGGGCCTCTCCTACGAGCAGTACTTC,CASSPGQGLSYEQYF
16,TRBV10-2,TRBJ1-2,-,few,TGCGCCAGCAGTGATTCACTTCGGGTGCCCTACTATGGCTACACCTTC,CASSDSLRVPYYGYTF
14,TRBV6-1,TRBJ2-1,-,-,TGTGCCAGCAGTGAAGTCAACAGTTGGAGTGAGCAGTTCTTC,CASSEVNSWSEQFF
13,TRBV19,TRBJ1-5,-,-,TGTGCCAGTAGTATAGCGGGGGGCGAGCCCCAGCATTTT,CASSIAGGEPQHF
17,TRBV29-1,TRBJ1-5,-,-,TGCAGCGCCGTGGTGACCGGGACACGACATAGCAATCAGCCCCAGCATTTT,CSAVVTGTRHSNQPQHF
13,TRBV6-5,TRBJ1-6,-,-,TGTGCCAGCAGTTACGGACGGAATTCACCCCTCCACTTT,CASSYGRNSPLHF
16,TRBV7-8,TRBJ2-7,TRBD1,-,TGTGCCAGCAGCTTTGCGGACAGGGGGCTGACCTACGAGCAGTACTTC,CASSFADRGLTYEQYF